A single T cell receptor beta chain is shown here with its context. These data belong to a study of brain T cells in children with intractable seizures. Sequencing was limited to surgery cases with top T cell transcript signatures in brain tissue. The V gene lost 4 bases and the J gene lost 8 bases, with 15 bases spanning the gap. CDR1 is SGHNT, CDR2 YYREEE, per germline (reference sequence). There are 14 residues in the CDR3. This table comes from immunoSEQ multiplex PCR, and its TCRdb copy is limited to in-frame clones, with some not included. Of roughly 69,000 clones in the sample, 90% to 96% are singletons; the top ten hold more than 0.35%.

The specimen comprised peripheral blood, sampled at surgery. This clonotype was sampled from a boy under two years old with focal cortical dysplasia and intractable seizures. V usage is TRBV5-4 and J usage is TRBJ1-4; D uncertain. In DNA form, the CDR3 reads TGTGCCAGCAGCCGCGATAGAGGAGGAGAAAAACTGTTTTTT. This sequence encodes CASSRDRGGEKLFF.